The clone carrying this TCR beta chain was counted ten times or more. V shed 8 bases and J 0 bases; nucleotides not matched to a gene: 12. The CDR3 spans 15 residues. Per the germline V gene, CDR1 is GTSNPN and CDR2 is SVGIG (reference sequence). Amplified regions were TCR beta CDR3 sequences from RNA transcripts. First-round RT-PCR targeting the TCR CDR3 was performed with the HTBI primer set. TCRdb itself ran the multiplex PCR reads through MiXCR, one entry per CDR3 protein. The sample includes about 700,000 distinct CDR3 sequences, about 14% of them seen just once. This entry comes from a study of T cells in Graves' hyperthyroidism and ophthalmopathy.

The sample consisted of blood. This TCR derives from a woman in her late teens or twenties with Graves' hyperthyroidism. V and J are TRBV30 and TRBJ1-1, with 7 bases identical to TRBD1. CDR3 sequence: CAHSPAGGMNTEAFF. CDR3 coding DNA: TGTGCCCATTCCCCGGCAGGGGGGATGAACACTGAAGCTTTCTTT.